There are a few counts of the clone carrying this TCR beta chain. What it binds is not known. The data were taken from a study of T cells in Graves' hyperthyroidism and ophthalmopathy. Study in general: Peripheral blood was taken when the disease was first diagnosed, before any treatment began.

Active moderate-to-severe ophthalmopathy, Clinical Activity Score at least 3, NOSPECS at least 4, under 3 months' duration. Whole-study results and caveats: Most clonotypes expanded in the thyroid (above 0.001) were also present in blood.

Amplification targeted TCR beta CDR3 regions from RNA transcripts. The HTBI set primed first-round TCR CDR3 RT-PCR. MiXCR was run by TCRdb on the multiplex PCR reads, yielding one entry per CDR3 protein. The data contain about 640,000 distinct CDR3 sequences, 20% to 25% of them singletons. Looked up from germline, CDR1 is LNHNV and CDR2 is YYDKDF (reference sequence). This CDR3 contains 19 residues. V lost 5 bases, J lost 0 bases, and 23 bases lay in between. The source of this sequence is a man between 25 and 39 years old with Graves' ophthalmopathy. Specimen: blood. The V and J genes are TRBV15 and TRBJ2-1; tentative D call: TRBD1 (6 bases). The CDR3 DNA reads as TGTGCCACCAGCCCGGACAGATGGCCCCTAATAATCTCCTACAATGAGCAGTTCTTC. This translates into CATSPDRWPLIISYNEQFF.